A selection of T cell receptor beta chains follows, all from one sample in a study of beta chain features in type 1 diabetes. Some clones are missing from TCRdb's copy, which holds only in-frame ones; the method was immunoSEQ multiplex PCR. The sample consists of 160,000 or so clones, about 9% of them appearing once. The sample was central memory CD4+ T cells from blood. Receptor source: a young woman with type 1 diabetes. Each CDR3 is given with its conserved first and last residue. The order of the fields is V gene, J gene, clone size, CDR3 length, D gene, CDR3 DNA, CDR3 protein. D genes are given only for firm matches. Clone sizes are given selectively: once, few, many, or a class where the clone is expanded.

v_gene: TRBV29-1
j_gene: TRBJ1-3
abundance: many
len: 15
d_gene: TRBD1
CDR3nt: TGCAGCGCCCGGACAGGGACGAACTCTGGAAACACCATATATTTT
CDR3aa: CSARTGTNSGNTIYF

v_gene: TRBV7-2
j_gene: TRBJ1-1
abundance: NA
len: 13
d_gene: NA
CDR3nt: TGTGCCAGCAGCTCCGACAGGAACACTGAAGCTTTCTTT
CDR3aa: CASSSDRNTEAFF

v_gene: TRBV18
j_gene: TRBJ1-2
abundance: NA
len: 13
d_gene: NA
CDR3nt: TGTGCCAGCTCACCTACAGGTCCGGATGGCTACACCTTC
CDR3aa: CASSPTGPDGYTF

v_gene: TRBV2
j_gene: TRBJ1-1
abundance: few
len: 13
d_gene: NA
CDR3nt: TGTGCCAGCTCACAGGGTGTGGACACTGAAGCTTTCTTT
CDR3aa: CASSQGVDTEAFF

v_gene: TRBV7-2
j_gene: TRBJ2-5
abundance: NA
len: 14
d_gene: NA
CDR3nt: TGTGCCAGCAGCGTCCGACGGACACAAGAGACCCAGTACTTC
CDR3aa: CASSVRRTQETQYF

v_gene: TRBV14
j_gene: TRBJ2-1
abundance: few
len: 15
d_gene: TRBD2
CDR3nt: TGTGCCAGCAGCCAGCCGGGACTAGCGCACAATGAGCAGTTCTTC
CDR3aa: CASSQPGLAHNEQFF

v_gene: TRBV30
j_gene: TRBJ2-3
abundance: NA
len: 14
d_gene: NA
CDR3nt: TGTGCCTTCAGCGGCACGGGATCGACAGATACGCAGTATTTT
CDR3aa: CAFSGTGSTDTQYF

v_gene: TRBV10-3
j_gene: TRBJ1-1
abundance: few
len: 13
d_gene: NA
CDR3nt: TGTGCCATCACGCAGGGTGAGAACACTGAAGCTTTCTTT
CDR3aa: CAITQGENTEAFF

v_gene: TRBV10-3
j_gene: TRBJ1-2
abundance: few
len: 14
d_gene: NA
CDR3nt: TGTGCCATCAGTTTGGGCAGGGGTGAGGATGGCTACACCTTC
CDR3aa: CAISLGRGEDGYTF

v_gene: TRBV4-1
j_gene: TRBJ1-2
abundance: few
len: 16
d_gene: NA
CDR3nt: TGCGCCAGCAGCCAAGATCCAACAGCCTTTTATTATGGCTACACCTTC
CDR3aa: CASSQDPTAFYYGYTF

v_gene: TRBV28
j_gene: TRBJ1-2
abundance: few
len: 15
d_gene: NA
CDR3nt: TGTGCCAGCAGTTTAGGCAGGGGATTTCGGTATGGCTACACCTTC
CDR3aa: CASSLGRGFRYGYTF

v_gene: TRBV29-1
j_gene: TRBJ2-1
abundance: NA
len: 13
d_gene: NA
CDR3nt: TGCAGCGTTGAAGGGGGGCCGAGGAATGAGCAGTTCTTC
CDR3aa: CSVEGGPRNEQFF

v_gene: TRBV9
j_gene: TRBJ2-5
abundance: NA
len: 14
d_gene: NA
CDR3nt: TGTGCCAGCAGCGTAGTGGCAGGGGCAGAGACCCAGTACTTC
CDR3aa: CASSVVAGAETQYF